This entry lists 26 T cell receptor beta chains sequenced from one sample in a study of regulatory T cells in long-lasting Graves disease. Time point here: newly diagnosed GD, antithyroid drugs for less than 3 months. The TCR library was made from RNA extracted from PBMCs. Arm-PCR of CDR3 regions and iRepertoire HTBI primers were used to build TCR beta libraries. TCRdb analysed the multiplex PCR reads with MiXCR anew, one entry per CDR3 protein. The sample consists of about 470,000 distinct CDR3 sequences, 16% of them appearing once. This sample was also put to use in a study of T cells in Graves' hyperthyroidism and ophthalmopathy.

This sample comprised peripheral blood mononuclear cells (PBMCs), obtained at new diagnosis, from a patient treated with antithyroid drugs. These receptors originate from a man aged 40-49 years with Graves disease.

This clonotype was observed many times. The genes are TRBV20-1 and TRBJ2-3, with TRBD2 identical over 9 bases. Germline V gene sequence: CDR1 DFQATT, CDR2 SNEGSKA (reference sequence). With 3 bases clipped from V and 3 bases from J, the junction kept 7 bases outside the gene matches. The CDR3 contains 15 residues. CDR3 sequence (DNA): TGCAGTGCTAGTGATAGCGGGAGCCCTACAGATACGCAGTATTTT. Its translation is CSASDSGSPTDTQYF.

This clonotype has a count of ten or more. CDR3 sequence: CASSAATGTSGPHEQFF. The CDR3 bases are TGTGCCAGCAGTGCAGCAACCGGGACTAGCGGGCCGCATGAGCAGTTCTTC. The chain couples TRBV11-2 to TRBJ2-1, with 12 bases aligning to TRBD2. V gave up 6 bases and J gave up 8 bases; unmatched junction bases: 14. The CDR3 totals 17 residues. Per germline, CDR1 SGHAT and CDR2 FQNNGV.

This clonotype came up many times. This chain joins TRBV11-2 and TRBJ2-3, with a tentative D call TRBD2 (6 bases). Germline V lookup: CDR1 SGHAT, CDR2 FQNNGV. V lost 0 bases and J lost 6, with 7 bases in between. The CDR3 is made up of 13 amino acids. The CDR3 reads CASSLDRGDTQYF. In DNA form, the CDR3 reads TGTGCCAGCAGCTTAGATCGGGGGGATACGCAGTATTTT.

CDR3 residues: CACCEAGRASGELFF. Here the CDR3 DNA reads TGCGCCTGTTGCGAAGCGGGACGGGCGTCCGGGGAGCTGTTTTTT. The V gene is TRBV10-2, the J gene TRBJ2-2; 7 bases fit TRBD2. Per the germline V gene, CDR1 is WSHSY and CDR2 is SAAADI. Unmatched junction bases numbered 15, after V lost 11 bases and J lost 6 bases. The CDR3 length is 15 residues.

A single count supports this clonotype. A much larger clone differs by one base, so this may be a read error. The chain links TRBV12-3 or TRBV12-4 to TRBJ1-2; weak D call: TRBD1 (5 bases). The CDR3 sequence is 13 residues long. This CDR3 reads CANSLAGLDGYTF. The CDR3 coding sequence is TGTGCCAACAGTTTAGCAGGGTTGGACGGCTACACCTTC.

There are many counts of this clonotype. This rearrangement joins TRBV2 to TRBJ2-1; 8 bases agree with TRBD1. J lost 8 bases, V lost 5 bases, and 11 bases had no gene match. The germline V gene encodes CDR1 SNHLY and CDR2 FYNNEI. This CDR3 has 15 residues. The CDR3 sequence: CASSPRTGPGYEQFF. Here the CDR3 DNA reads TGTGCCAGCAGTCCCCGGACAGGGCCCGGGTATGAGCAGTTCTTC.

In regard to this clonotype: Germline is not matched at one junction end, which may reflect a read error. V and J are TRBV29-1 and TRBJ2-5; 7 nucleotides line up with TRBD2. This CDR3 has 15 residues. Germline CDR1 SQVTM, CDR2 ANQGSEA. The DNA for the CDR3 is TGCAGCGTCGAAGGGCTAGCGGAACCACAAGAGACCCAGTACTTC. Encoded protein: CSVEGLAEPQETQYF.

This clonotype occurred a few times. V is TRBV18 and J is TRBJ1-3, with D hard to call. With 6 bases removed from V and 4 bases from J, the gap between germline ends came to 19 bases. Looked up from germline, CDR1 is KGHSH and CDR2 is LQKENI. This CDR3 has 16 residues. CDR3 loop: CASSRKGGSSGNTIYF. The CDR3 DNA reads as TGTGCCAGCTCGCGGAAAGGTGGTTCTTCCGGAAACACCATATATTTT.

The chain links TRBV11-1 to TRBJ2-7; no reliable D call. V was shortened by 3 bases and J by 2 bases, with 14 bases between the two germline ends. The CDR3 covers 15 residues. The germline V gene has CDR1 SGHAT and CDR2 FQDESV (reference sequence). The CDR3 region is CASSFLVYPPYEQYF. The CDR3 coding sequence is TGTGCCAGCAGCTTCTTGGTTTATCCCCCCTACGAGCAGTACTTC.

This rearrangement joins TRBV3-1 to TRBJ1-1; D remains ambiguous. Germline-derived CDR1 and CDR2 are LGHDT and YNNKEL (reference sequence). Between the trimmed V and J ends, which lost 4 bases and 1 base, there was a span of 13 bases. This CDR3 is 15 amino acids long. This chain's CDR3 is CASSPGLVSNTEAFF. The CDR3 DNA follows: TGTGCCAGCAGCCCAGGACTGGTGTCGAACACTGAAGCTTTCTTT.

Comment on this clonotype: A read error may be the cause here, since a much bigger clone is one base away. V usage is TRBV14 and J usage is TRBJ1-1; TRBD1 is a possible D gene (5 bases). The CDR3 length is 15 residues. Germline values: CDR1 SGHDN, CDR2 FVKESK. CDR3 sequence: CAGSLLRGPNTEAFF. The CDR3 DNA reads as TGTGCCGGCAGCCTCTTGAGGGGCCCGAACACTGAAGCTTTCTTT.

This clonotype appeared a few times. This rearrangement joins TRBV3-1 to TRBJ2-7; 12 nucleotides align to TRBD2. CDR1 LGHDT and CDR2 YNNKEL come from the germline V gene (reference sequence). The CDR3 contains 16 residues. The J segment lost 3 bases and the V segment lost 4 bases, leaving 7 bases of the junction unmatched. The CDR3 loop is CASSPRTSGKHYEQYF. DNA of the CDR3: TGTGCCAGCAGCCCTAGGACTAGCGGGAAACACTACGAGCAGTACTTC.

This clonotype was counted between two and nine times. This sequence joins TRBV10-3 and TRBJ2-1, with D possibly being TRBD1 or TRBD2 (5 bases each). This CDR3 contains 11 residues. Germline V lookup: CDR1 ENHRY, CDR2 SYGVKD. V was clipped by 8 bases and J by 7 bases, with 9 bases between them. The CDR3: CAIWGGNEQFF. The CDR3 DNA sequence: TGTGCCATCTGGGGCGGGAATGAGCAGTTCTTC.

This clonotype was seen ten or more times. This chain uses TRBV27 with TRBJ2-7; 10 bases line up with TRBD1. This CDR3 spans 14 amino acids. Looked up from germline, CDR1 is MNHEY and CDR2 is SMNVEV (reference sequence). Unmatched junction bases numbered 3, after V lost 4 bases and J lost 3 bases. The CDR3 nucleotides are TGTGCCAGCAGTTCCGGGACAGGGGACTACGAGCAGTACTTC. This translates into CASSSGTGDYEQYF.

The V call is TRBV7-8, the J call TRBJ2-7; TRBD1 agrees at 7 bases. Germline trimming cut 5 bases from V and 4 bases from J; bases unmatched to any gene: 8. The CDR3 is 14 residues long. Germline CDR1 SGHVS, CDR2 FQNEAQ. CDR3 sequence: CASSPRTGFYEQYF. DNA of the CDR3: TGTGCCAGCAGCCCAAGGACAGGTTTTTACGAGCAGTACTTC.

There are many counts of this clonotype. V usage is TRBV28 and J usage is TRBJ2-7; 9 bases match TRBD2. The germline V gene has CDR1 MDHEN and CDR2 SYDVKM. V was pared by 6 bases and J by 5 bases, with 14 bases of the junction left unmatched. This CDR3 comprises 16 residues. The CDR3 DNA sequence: TGTGCCAGCAGCCCGGGGGATAGCGGGAGAGGCAACGAGCAGTACTTC. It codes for CASSPGDSGRGNEQYF.

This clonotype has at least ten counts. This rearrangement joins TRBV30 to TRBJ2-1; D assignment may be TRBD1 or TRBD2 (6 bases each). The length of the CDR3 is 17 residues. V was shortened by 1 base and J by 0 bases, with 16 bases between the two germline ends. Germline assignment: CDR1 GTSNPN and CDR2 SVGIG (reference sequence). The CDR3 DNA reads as TGTGCCTGGAGTGGCGTGGGGGGCCCAAGCTCCTACAATGAGCAGTTCTTC. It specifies CAWSGVGGPSSYNEQFF. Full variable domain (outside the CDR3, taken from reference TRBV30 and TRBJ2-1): SQTIHQWPATLVQPVGSPLSLECTVEGTSNPNLYWYRQAAGRGLQLLFYSVGIGQISSEVPQNLSASRPQDRQFILSSKKLLLSDSGFYLCAWSGVGGPSSYNEQFFGPGTRLTVL.

DNA of the CDR3: TGTGCCTGGAGTTTGGGGGGAGGGCTTCCCGGGGAGCTGTTTTTT. It is translated as CAWSLGGGLPGELFF. The V gene is TRBV30, the J gene TRBJ2-2; 7 bases are a match to TRBD2. The V gene end was trimmed by 2 bases and the J gene end by 6 bases; junction bases not matched to a gene: 9. Germline CDR1 GTSNPN, CDR2 SVGIG (reference sequence). CDR3 length: 15 residues.

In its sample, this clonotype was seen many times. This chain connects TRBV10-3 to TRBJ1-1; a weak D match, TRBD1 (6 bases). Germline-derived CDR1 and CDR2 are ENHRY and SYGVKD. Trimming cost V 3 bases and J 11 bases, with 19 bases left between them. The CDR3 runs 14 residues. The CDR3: CAISEINRGPGAFF. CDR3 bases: TGTGCCATCAGTGAAATAAACCGGGGGCCGGGCGCTTTCTTT.

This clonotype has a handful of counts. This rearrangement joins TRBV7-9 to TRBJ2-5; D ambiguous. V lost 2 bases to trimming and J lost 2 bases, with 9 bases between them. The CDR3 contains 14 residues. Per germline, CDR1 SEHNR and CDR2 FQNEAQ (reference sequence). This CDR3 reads CASSLRRYQETQYF. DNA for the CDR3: TGTGCCAGCAGCTTACGCAGGTATCAAGAGACCCAGTACTTC.

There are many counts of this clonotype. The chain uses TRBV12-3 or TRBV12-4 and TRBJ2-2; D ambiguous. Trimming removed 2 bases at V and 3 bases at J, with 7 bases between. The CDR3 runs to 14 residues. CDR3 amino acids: CASSLFVYTGELFF. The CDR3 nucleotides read TGTGCCAGCAGTTTATTCGTTTACACCGGGGAGCTGTTTTTT.

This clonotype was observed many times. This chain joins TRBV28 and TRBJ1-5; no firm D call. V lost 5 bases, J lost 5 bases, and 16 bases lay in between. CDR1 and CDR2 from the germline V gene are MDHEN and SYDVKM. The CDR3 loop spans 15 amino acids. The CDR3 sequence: CASSPLLWVYQPQHF. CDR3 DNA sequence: TGTGCCAGCAGTCCCCTTTTGTGGGTCTATCAGCCCCAGCATTTT.

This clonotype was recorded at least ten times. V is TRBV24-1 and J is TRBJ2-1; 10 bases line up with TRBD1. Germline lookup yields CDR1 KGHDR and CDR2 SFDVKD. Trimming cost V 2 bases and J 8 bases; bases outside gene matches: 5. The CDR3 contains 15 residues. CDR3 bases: TGTGCCACCAGTGATTGGACAGGGGGTCAATATGAGCAGTTCTTC. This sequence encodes CATSDWTGGQYEQFF.

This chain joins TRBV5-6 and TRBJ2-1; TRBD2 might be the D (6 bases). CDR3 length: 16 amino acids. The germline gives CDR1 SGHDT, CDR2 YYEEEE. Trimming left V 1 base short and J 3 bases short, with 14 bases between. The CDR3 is CASSLRGNRFYNEQFF. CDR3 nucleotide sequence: TGTGCCAGCAGCTTGCGGGGGAACAGGTTCTACAATGAGCAGTTCTTC.

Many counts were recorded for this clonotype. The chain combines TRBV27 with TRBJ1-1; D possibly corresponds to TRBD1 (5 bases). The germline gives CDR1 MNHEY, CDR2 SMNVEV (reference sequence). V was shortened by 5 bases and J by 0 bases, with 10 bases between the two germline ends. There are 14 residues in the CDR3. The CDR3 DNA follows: TGTGCCAGCAGTCCGCGGGGGGTGAACACTGAAGCTTTCTTT. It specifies CASSPRGVNTEAFF.

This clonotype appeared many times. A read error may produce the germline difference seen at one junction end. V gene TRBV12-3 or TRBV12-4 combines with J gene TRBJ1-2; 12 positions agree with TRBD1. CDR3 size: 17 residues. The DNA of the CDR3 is TGTGCCAGCACCGATCGTCCGGGACAGGGGGCTAATTATGGCTACACCTTC. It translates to CASTDRPGQGANYGYTF.